The clone carrying this T cell receptor (beta chain) was counted only a few times. Its antigen is unknown. The data stem from a study of vaccination and CD4 T cells after COVID-19. Sequencing of DNA taken from cultured CD4+ T cells relied on the Oncomine TCR Beta short-read assay. MiXCR was run by TCRdb on the PCR reads, yielding one entry per CDR3 protein. The table lists roughly 22,000 distinct CDR3 sequences, about three fifths of them singletons, with 6.5% to 10% in the top ten. Noted treatment: roughly 11-day PBMC culture with coronavirus spike peptide pools or control peptides (ViraFEST assay). Findings of the study overall: In median terms, SARS-CoV-2-reactive clonotypes went from approximately 21 to 40, a nonsignificant rise. For convalescent patients, 304 of the 307 vaccine-specific clones analyzed were classified as spike mono-reactive.

CDR1 is MGHRA and CDR2 is YSYEKL in the germline V gene. V lost 4 bases to trimming and J lost 5 bases; unmatched junction nucleotides: 3. This CDR3 contains 13 residues. The sample comprised CD4+ T cells from blood, cultured in vitro. The chain joins TRBV4-1 to TRBJ2-7; TRBD1 matches 9 bases. This TCR came from a human donor who had recovered from COVID-19. The CDR3 nucleotides are TGCGCCAGCAGCCGGACAGGGGTCCACGAGCAGTACTTC. This translates into CASSRTGVHEQYF.